These 27 T cell receptor beta chains share one sample of origin, sequenced in a study of beta chain features in type 1 diabetes. Study outcomes and limitations: In all four CD4+ subsets, TCRB CDR3 length was significantly, moderately reduced in type 1 diabetes.

Since all of the isolated RNA was reverse transcribed, expressed TCRB transcripts were what got sequenced. TCRdb keeps only in-frame clones here, not all; method: immunoSEQ multiplex PCR. The sample has some 330,000 clones, around 12% seen once. These TCRs' antigens remain unknown. Material for sequencing was naive CD4+ T cells from blood. These receptors all stem from a woman aged 18-29 years with type 1 diabetes.

This chain uses TRBV9 with TRBJ2-5; TRBD1 is a possible D gene (5 bases). The CDR3 runs to 15 residues. Germline V gene sequence: CDR1 SGDLS, CDR2 YYNGEE. V was pared by 0 bases and J by 4 bases, with 13 bases between. The CDR3: CASSVGADIPETQYF. The CDR3 DNA sequence: TGTGCCAGCAGCGTAGGGGCGGACATCCCAGAGACCCAGTACTTC.

There are a few counts of this clone. The chain links TRBV10-3 to TRBJ2-7, with TRBD2 matching over 9 bases. Germline CDR1 and CDR2: ENHRY and SYGVKD. The CDR3 is 13 amino acids. The V gene end was trimmed by 11 bases and the J gene end by 6 bases; junction bases not matched to a gene: 11. This CDR3 is CAAGIAGATEQYF. The CDR3 region has the DNA TGTGCCGCCGGGATAGCGGGGGCTACCGAGCAGTACTTC.

This clone was counted between two and nine times. The rearrangement joins TRBV7-2 to TRBJ2-1; TRBD1 matches 7 bases. Germline CDR1 reads SGHTA; CDR2 reads FQGNSA. The CDR3 is 15 amino acids. With V trimmed by 4 bases and J by 6 bases, 9 bases remained unmatched. The CDR3, as DNA: TGTGCCAGCAGCTCCAGGACAGGAATATCCAATGAGCAGTTCTTC. This encodes CASSSRTGISNEQFF.

V gene TRBV29-1 combines with J gene TRBJ1-1; D ambiguous. V dropped 0 bases and J dropped 5 bases, with 16 bases sitting between them. Germline V lookup: CDR1 SQVTM, CDR2 ANQGSEA. This CDR3 spans 15 amino acids. This CDR3 is CSVEDRLGGGTEAFF. The CDR3 coding sequence is TGCAGCGTTGAAGATCGGCTGGGCGGAGGTACTGAAGCTTTCTTT.

The chain employs TRBV6-6 and TRBJ1-1, with 8 bases matching TRBD1. CDR1 MNHNY and CDR2 SVGAGI come from the germline V gene (reference sequence). V lost 9 bases, J lost 4 bases, and 7 bases stayed unmatched. This CDR3 has 13 residues. The CDR3 reads CASKTGAATEAFF. In DNA, the CDR3 is TGTGCCAGTAAGACAGGGGCGGCCACTGAAGCTTTCTTT.

The chain carries TRBV9 and TRBJ2-3; D may be TRBD2 (5 bases). Per germline, CDR1 SGDLS and CDR2 YYNGEE. The CDR3 is made up of 12 amino acids. Trimming stripped 3 bases from V and 6 bases from J, with 8 bases between. CDR3 sequence: CASSAGLDTQYF. CDR3 in DNA: TGTGCCAGCAGCGCCGGACTCGATACGCAGTATTTT.

The chain couples TRBV27 to TRBJ2-3; TRBD1 matches at 8 bases. This CDR3 contains 16 residues. The V and J ends lost 5 bases and 5 bases, in that order; junction bases with no gene match: 12. Per the germline V gene, CDR1 is MNHEY and CDR2 is SMNVEV (reference sequence). This CDR3 reads CASSLGGGTGEDTQYF. CDR3 nucleotides: TGTGCCAGCAGTCTCGGTGGGGGGACAGGAGAAGATACGCAGTATTTT.

The chain combines TRBV29-1 with TRBJ2-7, with 12 bases lining up with TRBD2. The CDR3 runs to 13 residues. Germline V gene lookup returns CDR1 SQVTM and CDR2 ANQGSEA. Trimming took 7 bases from V and 3 from J; bases not matched to a gene: 4. In DNA form, the CDR3 reads TGCAGCGCTAGGACTAGCGGGGTCTACGAGCAGTACTTC. Translated: CSARTSGVYEQYF.

This clone appeared a few times. This chain joins TRBV30 and TRBJ1-1, with D possibly matching TRBD1 (6 bases). Per germline, CDR1 GTSNPN and CDR2 SVGIG (reference sequence). Trimming took off 2 bases at V and 7 bases at J, with 14 bases between the two ends. CDR3 length: 13 amino acids. The chain's CDR3 is CAWSTGLPGEAFF. The CDR3 DNA follows: TGTGCCTGGAGTACAGGGTTGCCGGGTGAAGCTTTCTTT.

V is TRBV5-4 and J is TRBJ2-4; possible D gene TRBD1, 6 bases. Germline lookup yields CDR1 SGHNT and CDR2 YYREEE (reference sequence). The V and J ends lost 2 bases and 8 bases respectively, with 11 bases between them. The CDR3 has 13 amino acids. The CDR3 nucleotides read TGTGCCAGCAGCTTACCACAGGGAGACATTCAGTACTTC. This encodes CASSLPQGDIQYF.

This clone has a handful of counts. This chain links TRBV27 with TRBJ1-1; TRBD1 matches at 9 bases. Germline assignment: CDR1 MNHEY and CDR2 SMNVEV (reference sequence). CDR3 length: 16 amino acids. V lost 8 bases, J lost 2 bases, and 12 bases stayed unmatched. The CDR3 coding sequence is TGTGCCAGCCTAAACCTTTACAGGGGGCCCAACACTGAAGCTTTCTTT. Translating it yields CASLNLYRGPNTEAFF.

This clone was observed a handful of times. The chain recombines TRBV7-9 with TRBJ2-3; 9 bases match TRBD1. V lost 5 bases, J lost 6 bases, and 12 bases stayed unmatched. CDR1 and CDR2 (germline): SEHNR, FQNEAQ (reference sequence). The CDR3 has 16 residues. CDR3 protein: CASSTSSTGGSDTQYF. The CDR3 bases are TGTGCCAGCAGCACCTCTTCGACAGGGGGTAGCGATACGCAGTATTTT.

Remarks on this clone: The same CDR3 arises from other DNA sequences in this sample as well. This sequence joins TRBV29-1 and TRBJ1-2; 10 nucleotides match TRBD1. After removal of 3 bases from V and 5 bases from J, the junction contained 0 bases not matched to a gene. CDR1 SQVTM and CDR2 ANQGSEA come from the germline V gene. The CDR3 runs 12 residues. CDR3 sequence reads: CSVEGQGYGYTF. Here the CDR3 DNA reads TGCAGCGTTGAGGGACAGGGGTATGGCTACACCTTC. The whole variable domain, filled in from reference TRBV29-1 and TRBJ1-2, reads SAVISQKPSRDICQRGTSLTIQCQVDSQVTMMFWYRQQPGQSLTLIATANQGSEATYESGFVIDKFPISRPNLTFSTLTVSNMSPEDSSIYLCSVEGQGYGYTFGSGTRLTVV.

This clone appeared a few times. The J gene is TRBJ1-2, the V gene TRBV29-1, with TRBD1 matching 9 bases. The CDR3 contains 15 residues. Germline V gene sequence: CDR1 SQVTM, CDR2 ANQGSEA. With 5 bases clipped from V and 5 bases from J, the junction kept 12 bases outside the gene matches. CDR3 DNA sequence: TGCAGCGTTCATGGCGGAAACAGGGGGCAATATGGCTACACCTTC. Translated, it gives CSVHGGNRGQYGYTF. The full variable domain, with the rest looked up from reference TRBV29-1 and TRBJ1-2, is SAVISQKPSRDICQRGTSLTIQCQVDSQVTMMFWYRQQPGQSLTLIATANQGSEATYESGFVIDKFPISRPNLTFSTLTVSNMSPEDSSIYLCSVHGGNRGQYGYTFGSGTRLTVV.

The chain carries TRBV29-1 and TRBJ1-1; 8 bases line up with TRBD1. CDR3 length equals 16 residues. Unmatched junction bases numbered 7, after V lost 0 bases and J lost 1 base. Looked up from germline, CDR1 is SQVTM and CDR2 is ANQGSEA. In nucleotides, the CDR3 is TGCAGCGTTGAAGACCCTTTGACAGGGGAGAACACTGAAGCTTTCTTT. It yields the protein CSVEDPLTGENTEAFF.

The V call is TRBV25-1, the J call TRBJ1-2; TRBD1 is a possible D gene (6 bases). There are 16 residues in the CDR3. V shed 11 bases and J shed 5 bases, with 27 bases lying between them. Germline V gene sequence: CDR1 MGHDK, CDR2 SYGVNS. CDR3 bases: TGTGCCGAACCGAGGGGGGGGCGGGAGACTCGTTATGGCTACACCTTC. Its translation: CAEPRGGRETRYGYTF.

This rearrangement joins TRBV4-3 to TRBJ1-4; D is possibly TRBD1 (6 bases). Germline CDR1 and CDR2: LGHNA and YSLEER. Trimming took off 3 bases at V and 8 bases at J, with 19 bases between the two ends. The CDR3 runs to 16 residues. The chain's CDR3 is CASSHGTTGYGEKLFF. The CDR3 bases are TGCGCCAGCAGCCACGGGACCACAGGGTATGGGGAAAAACTGTTTTTT.

This chain uses TRBV5-1 with TRBJ1-4; D possibly corresponds to TRBD1 (5 bases). Germline-derived CDR1 and CDR2 are SGHRS and YFSETQ. V was cut by 4 bases and J by 3 bases, with 7 bases left in between. The CDR3 runs 13 residues. The CDR3 sequence is CASSPGANEKLFF. In DNA form, the CDR3 reads TGCGCCAGCAGCCCGGGGGCTAATGAAAAACTGTTTTTT. Complete variable domain (other parts from reference TRBV5-1 and TRBJ1-4): KAGVTQTPRYLIKTRGQQVTLSCSPISGHRSVSWYQQTPGQGLQFLFEYFSETQRNKGNFPGRFSGRQFSNSRSEMNVSTLELGDSALYLCASSPGANEKLFFGSGTQLSVL.

The chain joins TRBV7-9 to TRBJ2-7; a possible D gene is TRBD1 (6 bases). The CDR3 runs 13 residues. V lost 4 bases and J 7 bases, leaving 14 bases between the germline ends. Germline CDR1 reads SEHNR; CDR2 reads FQNEAQ (reference sequence). The CDR3 is CASSWTVSGEQYF. The DNA of the CDR3 is TGTGCCAGCAGCTGGACAGTCTCGGGGGAGCAGTACTTC.

The gene calls are TRBV15 and TRBJ1-1; 10 bases line up with TRBD1. V trimming: 2 bases; J trimming: 4 bases; junction bases outside the gene matches: 4. This CDR3 has 15 residues. Per the germline V gene, CDR1 is LNHNV and CDR2 is YYDKDF (reference sequence). The CDR3 nucleotides read TGTGCCACCAGCAGACCGGGACAGGGGAGCACTGAAGCTTTCTTT. It yields the protein CATSRPGQGSTEAFF.

The CDR3 DNA is TGTGCCAGCGCTCCCTGGGACAACACAGATACGCAGTATTTT. Translated: CASAPWDNTDTQYF. The rearrangement links TRBV6-5 to TRBJ2-3; possible D gene TRBD1, 6 bases. The CDR3 has 14 residues. CDR1 is MNHEY and CDR2 is SVGAGI in the germline V gene. Trimming removed 8 bases from V and 2 bases from J, with 14 bases in between.

This clone came up a few times. This chain uses TRBV9 with TRBJ2-1; a possible D gene is TRBD2 (6 bases). V was pared by 2 bases and J by 10 bases, with 13 bases between. The CDR3 loop spans 13 amino acids. CDR1 SGDLS and CDR2 YYNGEE come from the germline V gene. CDR3 sequence reads: CASSVAGTIEQFF. CDR3 nucleotide sequence: TGTGCCAGCAGCGTGGCGGGAACAATAGAGCAGTTCTTC.

The CDR3 DNA follows: TGCGCCAGCAGCCAAGAAGTAAAGACGGAGTGGTCGTACGAGCAGTACTTC. Amino acids: CASSQEVKTEWSYEQYF. V is TRBV4-1 and J is TRBJ2-7; D is unclear. The germline V and J ends were trimmed by 0 bases and 4 bases, with 19 bases remaining between them. CDR1 is MGHRA, CDR2 YSYEKL, per germline. The CDR3 runs to 17 residues.

This clone appeared a few times. The V call is TRBV7-9, the J call TRBJ1-2; D not resolved. The CDR3 contains 9 residues. Germline CDR1 SEHNR, CDR2 FQNEAQ (reference sequence). V was pared by 5 bases and J by 13 bases, with 8 bases between. The CDR3 coding sequence is TGTGCCAGCAGCCCTCTCCCCACCTTC. Translated, it gives CASSPLPTF.

The J gene is TRBJ2-1, the V gene TRBV6-6; the D is unclear. Germline assignment: CDR1 MNHNY and CDR2 SVGAGI (reference sequence). V lost 5 bases and J lost 10, with 9 bases in between. The CDR3 is made up of 11 amino acids. The CDR3 nucleotides are TGTGCCAGCAGTGCTCCGGTGGAGCAGTTCTTC. It codes for CASSAPVEQFF.

In this sample, this clone turned up a few times. This sequence joins TRBV28 and TRBJ2-7; D not resolved. Trimming cost V 1 base and J 4 bases, with 11 bases left between them. The CDR3 length is 14 residues. Germline V lookup: CDR1 MDHEN, CDR2 SYDVKM. In DNA form, the CDR3 reads TGTGCCAGCAGTTTATCGGTAGTCGTGTACGAGCAGTACTTC. Translating it yields CASSLSVVVYEQYF.

The rearrangement links TRBV7-3 to TRBJ2-7, with 8 positions matching TRBD2. CDR1 and CDR2 from the germline V gene are SGHTA and FQGTGA. This CDR3 spans 14 amino acids. The J segment lost 5 bases and the V segment lost 5 bases, leaving 8 bases of the junction unmatched. The CDR3 here is CASSPSGRLDEQYF. As DNA, the CDR3 is TGTGCCAGCAGCCCGAGCGGGAGACTAGACGAGCAGTACTTC.